The 12 T cell receptor beta chains in this list originate from one sample, sequenced in a study of T cell changes during pregnancy in multiple sclerosis. Assay used: immunoSEQ multiplex PCR; TCRdb lists only in-frame clones, some missing. The data contain some 71,000 clones, 91% of them seen just once; the ten biggest clones take up roughly 0.3%. The sequences come from CD4+ T cells from peripheral blood mononuclear cells, collected in the third trimester of pregnancy. All receptors come from a female donor in good health, enrolled as a control in a pregnancy study.

The rearrangement uses TRBV7-3 and TRBJ2-3, with TRBD2 identical over 8 bases. CDR1 and CDR2 (germline): SGHTA, FQGTGA. Trimming cost V 5 bases and J 4 bases; bases outside gene matches: 8. The length of the CDR3 is 15 residues. CDR3 in DNA: TGTGCCAGCAGCCCAGGCGGCGGGGGGCCAGATACGCAGTATTTT. Translating gives CASSPGGGGPDTQYF.

This rearrangement joins TRBV6-5 to TRBJ1-6, with 7 bases matching TRBD1. The CDR3 is made up of 16 amino acids. V shed 4 bases and J 0 bases; nucleotides not matched to a gene: 3. Germline values: CDR1 MNHEY, CDR2 SVGAGI. As DNA, the CDR3 is TGTGCCAGCAGTTTCGACAGGGCCTCCTATAATTCACCCCTCCACTTT. This encodes CASSFDRASYNSPLHF.

In this sample, this clone turned up once. The chain combines TRBV13 with TRBJ2-3; TRBD2 aligns across 11 bases. Trimming at V came to 5 bases and at J to 2 bases, leaving 6 bases not matched to a gene. CDR1 is PRHDT and CDR2 is FYEKMQ in the germline V gene (reference sequence). The CDR3 covers 16 residues. CDR3 loop: CASSPRLAGITDTQYF. CDR3 coding DNA: TGTGCCAGCAGCCCCAGACTAGCGGGGATCACAGATACGCAGTATTTT.

The V and J genes are TRBV5-4 and TRBJ1-2; D possibly corresponds to TRBD1 (5 bases). Trimming stripped 0 bases from V and 4 bases from J, with 10 bases between. The CDR3 totals 14 residues. The germline V gene has CDR1 SGHNT and CDR2 YYREEE (reference sequence). CDR3 sequence reads: CASSLVAGFYGYTF. The CDR3, as DNA: TGTGCCAGCAGCTTGGTTGCAGGGTTCTATGGCTACACCTTC. The full variable domain, completed using reference TRBV5-4 and TRBJ1-2, is ETGVTQSPTHLIKTRGQQVTLRCSSQSGHNTVSWYQQALGQGPQFIFQYYREEENGRGNFPPRFSGLQFPNYSSELNVNALELDDSALYLCASSLVAGFYGYTFGSGTRLTVV.

The V gene is TRBV23-1, the J gene TRBJ1-1; D is unclear. TRBV23-1 is reported as an ORF; its role is uncertain. The V end lost 2 bases, the J end lost 6 bases, and 13 bases lay between the germline ends. The CDR3 consists of 14 residues. CDR3 coding DNA: TGCGCCAGCAGTCAAGATACAGAGGACTCTGAAGCTTTCTTT. Translation gives CASSQDTEDSEAFF.

This chain uses TRBV7-6 with TRBJ2-5; D unresolved. Deletions cut 5 bases from V and 5 bases from J, with 15 bases between. The germline V gene encodes CDR1 SGHVS and CDR2 FNYEAQ. The CDR3 extends over 14 amino acids. The CDR3 DNA reads TGTGCCAGCAGCCTGTCGGCGGTCGGGGAGACCCAGTACTTC. It encodes CASSLSAVGETQYF.

The rearrangement uses TRBV12-5 and TRBJ1-2; TRBD1 agrees at 10 bases. V was clipped by 0 bases and J by 0 bases; unmatched bases: 7. The V gene's germline CDR1 is LGHNT and CDR2 FRNRAP. The CDR3 totals 18 residues. This chain's CDR3 is CASGLVLVGQGANYGYTF. Here the CDR3 DNA reads TGTGCTAGTGGTTTGGTCCTCGTCGGACAGGGGGCTAACTATGGCTACACCTTC.

This clone was seen a single time. The V gene is TRBV10-3, the J gene TRBJ2-7; D may be TRBD1 (6 bases). Germline loops: CDR1 ENHRY, CDR2 SYGVKD. The V end was cut by 8 bases, the J end by 5 bases, with 22 bases between. The CDR3 has 15 amino acids. CDR3 coding DNA: TGTGCCATCGGACAGAGCAGGGAGAGGCTCGACGAGCAGTACTTC. Residues: CAIGQSRERLDEQYF.

A word on this clone: Germline is not matched at one junction end, which may reflect a read error. The chain joins TRBV7-7 to TRBJ2-2, with 11 bases matching TRBD1. The V gene's germline CDR1 is SSHAT and CDR2 FNYEAQ (reference sequence). This CDR3 has 15 residues. The chain's CDR3 is CASSFGQGATGELFF. CDR3 coding DNA: TGTGCTAGCAGCTTTGGACAGGGGGCCACCGGGGAGCTGTTTTTT.

CDR3 DNA sequence: TGTGCCAGCAGCACTACAGGGGACACTGAAGCTTTCTTT. It translates to CASSTTGDTEAFF. The J gene is TRBJ1-1, the V gene TRBV7-3; 7 nucleotides align to TRBD1. CDR3 length equals 13 residues. CDR1 and CDR2 from the germline V gene are SGHTA and FQGTGA. V lost 5 bases to trimming and J lost 3 bases; unmatched junction nucleotides: 3.

The chain joins TRBV18 to TRBJ2-7, with unresolved D. CDR1 KGHSH and CDR2 LQKENI come from the germline V gene. Trimming removed 5 bases at V and 4 bases at J, with 6 bases between. This CDR3 comprises 11 residues. CDR3 sequence reads: CASSEMYEQYF. CDR3 sequence (DNA): TGTGCCAGCTCAGAGATGTACGAGCAGTACTTC.

This chain links TRBV19 with TRBJ1-4, with 7 positions matching TRBD1. Germline V CDR1 and CDR2: LNHDA, SQIVND (reference sequence). The junction had 9 bases not matched to a gene; V was cut back by 6 bases and J by 5 bases. The CDR3 totals 15 residues. The CDR3 loop reads CASSGGGLTNEKLFF. The CDR3, as DNA: TGTGCCAGTAGCGGAGGGGGCCTTACCAATGAAAAACTGTTTTTT.